Listed here are 11 T cell receptor beta chains from one sample, sequenced in a study of T cell repertoires in cytomegalovirus infection. TCRdb analysed the reads with MiXCR anew, one entry per CDR3 protein. The repertoire holds approximately 500,000 distinct CDR3 sequences, with 16% as singletons. Sequencing was done on a sample of CD8+ T cells from PBMCs. Receptors were obtained from a human donor in good health (CMV status not recorded). Some clones in this sample may be carry-over from other donors' samples.

This clonotype was counted ten times or more. J is TRBJ1-5 and V is TRBV19, with TRBD1 matching over 7 bases. The V gene end was trimmed by 7 bases and the J gene end by 5 bases; junction bases not matched to a gene: 11. Per germline, CDR1 LNHDA and CDR2 SQIVND (reference sequence). This CDR3 has 15 amino acids. For the CDR3, the DNA is TGTGCCAGTAAAGCTAAGACAGGGAGGGATCAGCCCCAGCATTTT. This sequence encodes CASKAKTGRDQPQHF.

This clonotype was counted many times. The rearrangement uses TRBV7-3 and TRBJ2-1; no firm D call. The V gene's germline CDR1 is SGHTA and CDR2 FQGTGA. The CDR3 runs to 11 residues. Deletions cut 5 bases from V and 5 bases from J, with 4 bases between. As DNA, the CDR3 is TGTGCCAGCAGCGGGGACAATGAGCAGTTCTTC. This codes for CASSGDNEQFF.

This clonotype was seen many times. The chain combines TRBV11-2 with TRBJ2-3; 7 bases match TRBD2. Germline CDR1 and CDR2: SGHAT and FQNNGV. The CDR3 covers 20 residues. Trimming took 5 bases from V and 7 from J; bases not matched to a gene: 27. CDR3 coding DNA: TGTGCCAGCAGCGGTCTCTCCGGGACGGAAGCGGGGAGGGCATCAAATACGCAGTATTTT. It is translated as CASSGLSGTEAGRASNTQYF.

In this sample, this clonotype turned up many times. J is TRBJ1-5 and V is TRBV28, with TRBD1 matching 9 bases. CDR1 is MDHEN and CDR2 is SYDVKM in the germline V gene. Trimming cost V 6 bases and J 7 bases; bases outside gene matches: 7. CDR3 length equals 14 residues. Written as DNA, the CDR3 is TGTGCCAGCAGCCCCGGACAGGGGCAACAGCCCCAGCATTTT. It codes for CASSPGQGQQPQHF.

As concerns this clonotype: This may be a read error: a much more frequent sequence differs by one nucleotide. The CDR3 coding sequence is TGTGCCAGCAGGGTAGAGGGAGACTCTTACAATGAGCAGTTCTTC. Amino acid sequence: CASRVEGDSYNEQFF. This rearrangement joins TRBV28 to TRBJ2-1; D is perhaps TRBD2 (5 bases). The CDR3 covers 15 residues. Germline lookup yields CDR1 MDHEN and CDR2 SYDVKM. The ends were cut back, 6 bases at V and 4 bases at J, with 16 bases in the middle.

In its sample, this clonotype was seen many times. V is TRBV7-9 and J is TRBJ2-1; D is undetermined. This CDR3 has 13 amino acids. Trimming stripped 5 bases from V and 4 bases from J, with 9 bases between. Germline V gives CDR1 SEHNR, CDR2 FQNEAQ (reference sequence). CDR3 bases: TGTGCCAGCAGCCCCCTTGGATACAATGAGCAGTTCTTC. Translated, it gives CASSPLGYNEQFF.

The sample holds a few counts of this clonotype. The chain links TRBV28 to TRBJ1-3; possible D gene TRBD1, 5 bases. V lost 5 bases and J 3 bases, leaving 14 bases between the germline ends. CDR1 is MDHEN, CDR2 SYDVKM, per germline. The CDR3 contains 15 residues. CDR3 residues: CASSPAGVGGNTIYF. As DNA, the CDR3 is TGTGCCAGCAGTCCGGCGGGGGTTGGTGGAAACACCATATATTTT. The full variable domain, with the rest looked up from reference TRBV28 and TRBJ1-3, is DVKVTQSSRYLVKRTGEKVFLECVQDMDHENMFWYRQDPGLGLRLIYFSYDVKMKEKGDIPEGYSVSREKKERFSLILESASTNQTSMYLCASSPAGVGGNTIYFGEGSWLTVV.

There are many counts of this clonotype. V usage is TRBV7-2 and J usage is TRBJ2-7, with no clear D. Trimming removed 3 bases at V and 3 bases at J, with 9 bases between. CDR1 and CDR2 (germline): SGHTA, FQGNSA. The CDR3 has 13 amino acids. The CDR3 here is CASSLSSLYEQYF. The CDR3 DNA follows: TGTGCCAGCAGCTTGAGTAGTCTCTACGAGCAGTACTTC.

V and J are TRBV4-1 and TRBJ1-5, with D maybe TRBD1 (6 bases). The CDR3 contains 16 residues. V dropped 1 base and J dropped 2 bases, with 12 bases sitting between them. CDR1 is MGHRA, CDR2 YSYEKL, per germline. The CDR3 reads CASSQVGGAGNQPQHF. CDR3 coding DNA: TGCGCCAGCAGCCAAGTGGGGGGGGCCGGCAATCAGCCCCAGCATTTT.

V and J are TRBV5-5 and TRBJ1-4; tentatively, D is TRBD1 (5 bases). Germline lookup yields CDR1 SGHKS and CDR2 YYEKEE (reference sequence). The V end was cut by 0 bases, the J end by 10 bases, with 16 bases between. The CDR3 length is 15 residues. DNA for the CDR3: TGTGCCAGCAGCTTGGCGACAGACCCTAAGGGAAAACTGTTTTTT. Protein: CASSLATDPKGKLFF.

This clonotype occurred many times. CDR3 in DNA: TGTGCCAGCAGTTTTCAGGGATTCAACCAGCCCCAGCATTTT. Residues: CASSFQGFNQPQHF. The chain has TRBV6-1 and TRBJ1-5, with D possibly being TRBD1 (5 bases). The CDR3 length is 14 residues. The germline V and J ends were trimmed by 5 bases and 7 bases, with 15 bases remaining between them. Germline V lookup: CDR1 MNHNS, CDR2 SASEGT.